These T cell receptor beta chains were read from a single sample in a study of OX40 agonist ivuxolimab in advanced cancers. Data came from immunoSEQ multiplex PCR; TCRdb stores just in-frame clones and leaves some out. The data hold some 98,000 clones, with roughly 93% observed a single time. This material consisted of CD4+ or CD8+ T cells sorted from blood, taken in a trial of the OX40 agonist ivuxolimab. All receptors derive from an adult with an advanced solid tumor such as melanoma, head and neck, liver or kidney cancer. CDR3s include the opening cysteine and the closing phenylalanine or tryptophan. D genes are given only for firm matches. Only some rows state a clone size, as once, few, many or a class for expanded clones.

TGTGCCAGCAGTTGGGGGGGCCTCCCGCATTTT,CASSWGGLPHF,-,once,TRBJ1-5,TRBV28,11
TGTGCCAGTAGTATAGGGGACAGCATCAATCAGCCCCAGCATTTT,CASSIGDSINQPQHF,TRBD1,-,TRBJ1-5,TRBV19,15
TGTGCCAGCAGTTACGGACAGGGGGACACAGATACGCAGTATTTT,CASSYGQGDTDTQYF,TRBD1,-,TRBJ2-3,TRBV6-5,15
TGTGCCAGCAGTCCTAGCTGGGATCAGCCCCAGCATTTT,CASSPSWDQPQHF,-,-,TRBJ1-5,TRBV9,13
TGTGCCAGCAGTTACCGGACAGGGGGAGACCACTTCGGCACCTTC,CASSYRTGGDHFGTF,TRBD1,-,TRBJ1-2,TRBV6-6,15
TGTGCCAGCAGTTTATCCAGAACAAAGTTCTTC,CASSLSRTKFF,-,-,TRBJ2-1,TRBV28,11
TGTGCCAGCAGCTACGGGACTGGGTCCACCTACAATGAGCAGTTCTTC,CASSYGTGSTYNEQFF,-,-,TRBJ2-1,TRBV7-9,16
TGTGCCAGCTCAGCAGACAGGGTGAGCACTGAAGCTTTCTTT,CASSADRVSTEAFF,TRBD1,-,TRBJ1-1,TRBV18,14
TGCGCCAGCAGCTTGGGGGACAGTGGCCTCGATCAGCCCCAGCATTTT,CASSLGDSGLDQPQHF,TRBD1,-,TRBJ1-5,TRBV5-1,16
TGTGCCAGCAGTATCGGGGTTAATCAGCCCCAGCATTTT,CASSIGVNQPQHF,-,-,TRBJ1-5,TRBV27,13
TGTGCCACCAGCGGCAGTAGCGGGAGGGCCCCCGGGGAGCTGTTTTTT,CATSGSSGRAPGELFF,TRBD2,once,TRBJ2-2,TRBV15,16
TGTGCCAGTAGTTTTACAGGGGTTGACACTGAAGCTTTCTTT,CASSFTGVDTEAFF,TRBD1,-,TRBJ1-1,TRBV19,14
TGCGCCAGCAGCCAAACTTCTTACACACCCCTCCACTTT,CASSQTSYTPLHF,-,-,TRBJ1-6,TRBV4-1,13
TGTGCCAGCAGCTTGGGGCTAGCGAGAAATGAGCAGTTCTTC,CASSLGLARNEQFF,-,-,TRBJ2-1,TRBV5-4,14
TGTGCCAGCAGCGTTTTGCCGGTGAACACTGAAGCTTTCTTT,CASSVLPVNTEAFF,-,-,TRBJ1-1,TRBV9,14
TGCAGCGTGCTAGGGTCCCGAGTCGATCGCGCTTTAAACACTGAAGCTTTCTTT,CSVLGSRVDRALNTEAFF,-,-,TRBJ1-1,TRBV29-1,18
TGTGCCAGCAAATTGTCCTCCGGGGGGCACAATCAGCCCCAGCATTTT,CASKLSSGGHNQPQHF,-,-,TRBJ1-5,TRBV28,16
TGTGCCAGCAGCTTAGAGCTAGCGGGCCAGAATGAGCAGTTCTTC,CASSLELAGQNEQFF,TRBD2,-,TRBJ2-1,TRBV11-2,15
TGTGCCAGCAGCCTGGGAGGGGGTTCACCCCTCCACTTT,CASSLGGGSPLHF,-,-,TRBJ1-6,TRBV7-2,13
TGTGCCAGCAGCTCGACGACCGGGGTGGGGAACACTGAAGCTTTCTTT,CASSSTTGVGNTEAFF,-,once,TRBJ1-1,TRBV7-6,16
TGTGCCAGCAGTTACTCGATAAACGGCAATCAGCCCCAGCATTTT,CASSYSINGNQPQHF,-,-,TRBJ1-5,TRBV6-5,15
TGCGCCAGCAAGACTAGCGACACCTACAATGAGCAGTTCTTC,CASKTSDTYNEQFF,TRBD2,-,TRBJ2-1,TRBV5-1,14
TGTGCCAGCAGCTTAGGGACAGGGAGCGACACTGAAGCTTTCTTT,CASSLGTGSDTEAFF,TRBD1,-,TRBJ1-1,TRBV5-6,15
TGTGCCAGCAGGACCAACACTTATAATTCACCCCTCCACTTT,CASRTNTYNSPLHF,-,-,TRBJ1-6,TRBV28,14
TGTGCCAGCAGCTTGAACACCGGGGAGCTGTTTTTT,CASSLNTGELFF,-,-,TRBJ2-2,TRBV6-5,12
TGTGCCAGGATGGGGGGCAGGGCCCGGTTATATGGCTACACCTTC,CARMGGRARLYGYTF,-,-,TRBJ1-2,TRBV28,15
TGTGCCAGCAGTTACTCTGATACGCAGTATTTT,CASSYSDTQYF,-,once,TRBJ2-3,TRBV6-5,11
TGTGCCACCCGCGACGGGCCGGCAGATACGCAGTATTTT,CATRDGPADTQYF,-,-,TRBJ2-3,TRBV10-3,13
TGTGCCAGCAGCCGCTTCTGGACAGTCGGGGAAGAAAAACTGTTTTTT,CASSRFWTVGEEKLFF,-,once,TRBJ1-4,TRBV7-2,16
TGTGCCAGCAGTTCCCTATCGGGAGGGAGAACAGATACGCAGTATTTT,CASSSLSGGRTDTQYF,TRBD2,-,TRBJ2-3,TRBV27,16
TGTGCCATCGGAAGACCTGACGGGAAAGAGACCCAGTACTTC,CAIGRPDGKETQYF,-,-,TRBJ2-5,TRBV10-3,14
TGTGCCACATGGGACAGGGGGGTCAATGAGCAGTTCTTC,CATWDRGVNEQFF,TRBD1,few,TRBJ2-1,TRBV10-3,13
TGTGCCAGCAGTATTCTCACAGGAGACTATGGCTACACCTTC,CASSILTGDYGYTF,-,-,TRBJ1-2,TRBV28,14
TGTGCCAGCAGTGAGGTACGGGTTAGGAACATTCAGTACTTC,CASSEVRVRNIQYF,-,-,TRBJ2-4,TRBV2,14
TGTGCCAGCAGCATAACAGGGGACAATCAGCCCCAGCATTTT,CASSITGDNQPQHF,TRBD1,-,TRBJ1-5,TRBV9,14
TGCGCCAGCAGCTTGGGGTCCCAAGAGACCCAGTACTTC,CASSLGSQETQYF,-,-,TRBJ2-5,TRBV5-1,13
TGTGCCAGCAGAAGACAGGCTAACTATGGCTACACCTTC,CASRRQANYGYTF,-,-,TRBJ1-2,TRBV6-1,13
TGCAGCGTTGAATCCCCTGGGGTCAAAAACATTCAGTACTTC,CSVESPGVKNIQYF,-,-,TRBJ2-4,TRBV29-1,14
TGTGCCAGCCGATTGAACAATGAGCAGTTCTTC,CASRLNNEQFF,-,-,TRBJ2-1,TRBV2,11
TGCGCCAGCAGTCCTCCCGGGGAGCTGTTTTTT,CASSPPGELFF,-,-,TRBJ2-2,TRBV10-1,11
TGCAGTGCTGGAAAGTCCAATGAGCAGTTCTTC,CSAGKSNEQFF,-,-,TRBJ2-1,TRBV20-1,11
TGTGCCAGCAGTCCAGCATCGACCAATAATTCACCCCTCCACTTT,CASSPASTNNSPLHF,-,-,TRBJ1-6,TRBV28,15
TGCAGCGTTGCGAGGTCCGGCGCTGACTCCTACAATGAGCAGTTCTTC,CSVARSGADSYNEQFF,-,-,TRBJ2-1,TRBV29-1,16
TGTGCCAGCAGTTTACGGGACAGGGTCCACGAGCAGTACTTC,CASSLRDRVHEQYF,TRBD1,-,TRBJ2-7,TRBV28,14
TGTGCCAGCAGTCAGATTTACAGCACTGAAGCTTTCTTT,CASSQIYSTEAFF,-,-,TRBJ1-1,TRBV6-1,13
TGTGCCAGCAGCTTAGTTACTAGCGGGAGGATAGGGGATTTT,CASSLVTSGRIGDF,TRBD2,-,TRBJ2-3,TRBV7-9,14
TGCAGCGTTGCCACAGGGTTGAATGGCTACACCTTC,CSVATGLNGYTF,-,-,TRBJ1-2,TRBV29-1,12
TGTGCCAGCATATCGTCAGATGGGGCCAACGTCCTGACTTTC,CASISSDGANVLTF,-,-,TRBJ2-6,TRBV28,14
TGTGCCAGCACCAAAACAGACGAAAAACTGTTTTTT,CASTKTDEKLFF,-,-,TRBJ1-4,TRBV7-2,12
TGTGCCAGCAGCTTAGTTCTCGGGTTAGCGGGAGACCCCGGGGAGCTGTTTTTT,CASSLVLGLAGDPGELFF,TRBD2,once,TRBJ2-2,TRBV11-3,18
TGCGCCAGCAGCCAAGCAGCAGGGAGGAAAGAGACCCAGTACTTC,CASSQAAGRKETQYF,-,-,TRBJ2-5,TRBV4-3,15
TGTGCCAGTAGGGGGGTGGCTACAGATACGCAGTATTTT,CASRGVATDTQYF,-,-,TRBJ2-3,TRBV19,13
TGTGCCAGCAGTGAAGCGCTTACGGATACGCAGTATTTT,CASSEALTDTQYF,-,-,TRBJ2-3,TRBV2,13
TGTGCCAGCAGCGTAGCCGGGAGAGGCTGCAATGAGCAGTTCTTC,CASSVAGRGCNEQFF,-,-,TRBJ2-1,TRBV9,15